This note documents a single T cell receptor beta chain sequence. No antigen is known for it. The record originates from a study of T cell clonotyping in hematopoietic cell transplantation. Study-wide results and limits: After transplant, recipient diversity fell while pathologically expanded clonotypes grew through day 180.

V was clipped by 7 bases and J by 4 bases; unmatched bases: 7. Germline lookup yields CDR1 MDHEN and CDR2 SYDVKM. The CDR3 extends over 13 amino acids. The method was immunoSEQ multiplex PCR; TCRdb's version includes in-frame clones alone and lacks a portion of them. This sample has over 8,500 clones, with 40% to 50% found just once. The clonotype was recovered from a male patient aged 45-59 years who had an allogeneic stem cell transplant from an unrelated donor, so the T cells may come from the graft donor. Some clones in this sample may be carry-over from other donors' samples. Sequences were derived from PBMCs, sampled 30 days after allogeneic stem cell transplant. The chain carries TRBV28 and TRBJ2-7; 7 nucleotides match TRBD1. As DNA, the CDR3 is TGTGCCAGCACCCGACCGACAGGGTACGAGCAGTACTTC. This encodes CASTRPTGYEQYF.